The following is a T cell receptor (beta chain) sequence with its context. What it binds is not known. This record comes from a study of identical twins. The CDR3 contains 16 residues. Unique molecular identifiers were present on cDNA, and template switching added a universal primer site. MiXCR, run by TCRdb on the 5' RACE reads, gives a single entry per CDR3 protein. The sample includes about 530,000 distinct CDR3 sequences, roughly 15% of them seen just once. Study-wide points: Out-of-frame alpha sequences common to twins were enriched for low generation probability. Weaker excess twin sharing was seen among beta out-of-frame sequences.

The data also belong to a second study, concerning yellow fever vaccine responses in identical twins. That publication notes: Reports say the vaccine T cell response in twins looked partly convergent and partly personalized.

This receptor was obtained from a woman aged 18-30 years in good health. V gene TRBV21-1 combines with J gene TRBJ2-5; the table's D call, TRBD1, was not checked against the DNA. TRBV21-1 is a recognized pseudogene. Input material: CD4+ T cells sorted from blood. CDR3 nucleotide sequence: TGTGCCAGCAGCAAAATTGGGCGGGGGCCGGGAAAGACCCAGTACTTC. It is translated as CASSKIGRGPGKTQYF.